The clone carrying this T cell receptor (beta chain) is labeled as medium-sized. The CDR3 has 13 amino acids. V was pared by 0 bases and J by 9 bases, with 9 bases between. The germline V gene has CDR1 LGHDT and CDR2 YNNKEL (reference sequence). As for time point: sample taken at primary tumor resection. The donor group consisted of roughly 70 patients who had untreated, early-stage non-small cell lung cancer. Without sorting, whole RNA was sequenced from tumor, nontumor lung or frozen PBMC. This record belongs to a study of spatial heterogeneity in lung cancer. Across the study: Detection consistently yielded more beta chains than alpha chains.

On each TCR cDNA molecule, a unique molecular identifier was present. Each CDR3 protein is one row after TCRdb ran MiXCR on the 5' RACE reads. The sample lists approximately 2,000 distinct CDR3 sequences, about 7% occurring once. This chain uses TRBV3-1 with TRBJ2-1; D may be TRBD1 (6 bases). The material sequenced was normal lung tissue next to the tumor, taken at surgery. The source of this sequence is a male donor with early-stage non-small cell lung cancer. The DNA for the CDR3 is TGTGCCAGCAGCCAAGATTTAGGGGGTGAGCAGTTCTTC. Translating it yields CASSQDLGGEQFF.